Following are 27 T cell receptor beta chains from one sample sequenced in a study of T cell repertoires in cytomegalovirus infection. One entry per CDR3 protein results from TCRdb running MiXCR on the reads. The table records around 430,000 distinct CDR3 sequences, roughly 43% of them present only once. No antigen has been identified for these receptors. Specimen: cultured PBMCs, collected from culture after CMV antigen stimulation. The receptor source for this set is a human donor in good health (CMV status not recorded). Some clones in this sample may be carry-over from other donors' samples.

This clonotype was seen only a few times. This chain links TRBV7-2 with TRBJ2-5; TRBD2 matches at 8 bases. CDR1 is SGHTA and CDR2 is FQGNSA in the germline V gene. With V trimmed by 5 bases and J by 7 bases, 6 bases remained unmatched. The CDR3 consists of 13 residues. CDR3 sequence reads: CASSPGGRRTQYF. The CDR3 DNA sequence: TGTGCCAGCAGCCCGGGGGGGCGCCGGACCCAGTACTTC.

This clonotype was detected only a few times. The chain recombines TRBV19 with TRBJ2-3, with 8 bases that match TRBD1. The CDR3 spans 16 residues. The J segment lost 1 base and the V segment lost 4 bases, leaving 7 bases of the junction unmatched. Germline lookup yields CDR1 LNHDA and CDR2 SQIVND (reference sequence). CDR3 coding DNA: TGTGCCAGTAGTAGAATGGACAGGGCGGGCACAGATACGCAGTATTTT. Residues: CASSRMDRAGTDTQYF.

This clonotype has a handful of counts. The genes are TRBV4-2 and TRBJ2-5, with 9 positions matching TRBD2. The CDR3 consists of 17 residues. Germline loops: CDR1 LGHNA, CDR2 YNFKEQ. V shed 2 bases and J 4 bases; nucleotides not matched to a gene: 11. CDR3 loop: CASSQRNGGGAGETQYF. CDR3 in DNA: TGTGCCAGCAGCCAACGGAACGGCGGGGGGGCCGGAGAGACCCAGTACTTC.

About this clonotype: At one of its ends the junction is not consistent with the germline gene, which may arise from a read error. The gene calls are TRBV2 and TRBJ1-5; D not resolved. The germline CDR1 and CDR2 sequences are SNHLY and FYNNEI. The CDR3 runs 12 residues. The CDR3 DNA follows: TGTGCCAGCAGGAGGGTTGATCAGCGCCAGCATTTT. It translates to CASRRVDQRQHF.

This chain connects TRBV24-1 to TRBJ2-1; D gene uncertain. Looked up from germline, CDR1 is KGHDR and CDR2 is SFDVKD. This CDR3 contains 13 residues. The CDR3 nucleotides are TGTGCACCGGTAGGGTACTCCTACAATGAGCAGTTCTTC. It yields the protein CAPVGYSYNEQFF.

The chain employs TRBV6-8 and TRBJ2-1; tentatively, D is TRBD1 (5 bases). V gave up 7 bases and J gave up 15 bases, with 16 bases separating them. This CDR3 comprises 11 residues. The germline CDR1 and CDR2 sequences are MNHGY and SAAAGT. The CDR3 sequence is CASKTGLPLFF. The CDR3 DNA follows: TGTGCCAGCAAAACAGGTCTACCTTTGTTCTTC.

This clonotype was recorded a few times. The J gene is TRBJ2-2, the V gene TRBV12-3 or TRBV12-4, with 11 bases aligning to TRBD2. There are 15 residues in the CDR3. V lost 4 bases and J lost 7; bases outside the gene matches: 5. The CDR3 nucleotides read TGTGCCAGCAGTTCCGGGACTAGCGGCCTCGGGGAGCTGTTTTTT. This translates into CASSSGTSGLGELFF.

The chain is built from TRBV7-9 and TRBJ2-1; perhaps TRBD2 as D (6 bases). This CDR3 has 15 amino acids. CDR1 and CDR2 (germline): SEHNR, FQNEAQ (reference sequence). V was trimmed by 2 bases and J by 2 bases, leaving 10 bases between them. CDR3 in amino acids: CASSLRDSAYNEQFF. For the CDR3, the DNA is TGTGCCAGCAGCTTACGGGACTCCGCCTACAATGAGCAGTTCTTC.

This clonotype was seen only a few times. A much more abundant neighbour one base away suggests this may be a read error. The chain is built from TRBV7-9 and TRBJ1-5; tentatively, D is TRBD1 (6 bases). The V end was cut by 1 base, the J end by 5 bases, with 9 bases between. The CDR3 contains 14 residues. CDR1 is SEHNR and CDR2 is FQNEAQ in the germline V gene (reference sequence). The CDR3 nucleotides read TGTGCCAGCAGCTTAGGGGCAGGGGATCAGCCCCAGCATTTT. Encoded protein: CASSLGAGDQPQHF.

This chain links TRBV27 with TRBJ2-3; no clear D. The CDR3 length is 15 residues. V was shortened by 1 base and J by 1 base, with 9 bases between the two germline ends. The germline gives CDR1 MNHEY, CDR2 SMNVEV (reference sequence). The CDR3 sequence is CASSLFAPGTDTQYF. CDR3 nucleotide sequence: TGTGCCAGCAGTTTATTCGCTCCTGGCACAGATACGCAGTATTTT.

The J gene is TRBJ1-6, the V gene TRBV2; 7 nucleotides align to TRBD1. Germline CDR1 and CDR2: SNHLY and FYNNEI. V lost 5 bases, J lost 7 bases, and 8 bases stayed unmatched. This CDR3 region has 15 residues. The CDR3 sequence: CASSRTGGGNSPLHF. The CDR3 DNA reads as TGTGCCAGCAGTAGGACAGGCGGGGGAAATTCACCCCTCCACTTT.

This chain uses TRBV24-1 with TRBJ2-1; 11 bases line up with TRBD2. The trim removed 3 bases at V and 10 bases at J, leaving 10 bases unmatched. The germline gives CDR1 KGHDR, CDR2 SFDVKD. The CDR3 has 16 amino acids. CDR3 sequence reads: CATSDPTSGTSGEQFF. DNA for the CDR3: TGTGCCACCAGTGATCCGACTAGCGGGACATCTGGGGAGCAGTTCTTC.

V usage is TRBV5-1 and J usage is TRBJ1-3, with 7 bases identical to TRBD1. The CDR3 contains 17 residues. Germline assignment: CDR1 SGHRS and CDR2 YFSETQ. V was clipped by 4 bases and J by 0 bases; unmatched bases: 10. The CDR3 DNA follows: TGCGCCAGCAGCCCGGAGACAGGGATCTTCTCTGGAAACACCATATATTTT. Translation gives CASSPETGIFSGNTIYF.

The chain couples TRBV5-1 to TRBJ2-1; unclear D gene. This CDR3 spans 14 amino acids. Germline values: CDR1 SGHRS, CDR2 YFSETQ. The ends were cut back, 0 bases at V and 4 bases at J, with 8 bases in the middle. In nucleotides, the CDR3 is TGCGCCAGCAGCTTGGACAGCCCGTACAATGAGCAGTTCTTC. Its protein product is CASSLDSPYNEQFF.

The chain uses TRBV19 and TRBJ1-1; D is undetermined. This CDR3 contains 15 residues. Trimming shortened V by 5 bases and J by 0 bases, and 13 bases separated the two germline ends. Germline V gene sequence: CDR1 LNHDA, CDR2 SQIVND (reference sequence). As DNA, the CDR3 is TGTGCCAGTAGTCCCCTCAAGCTTATGAACACTGAAGCTTTCTTT. It specifies CASSPLKLMNTEAFF.

V and J are TRBV6-5 and TRBJ2-3; D is unresolved. CDR1 MNHEY and CDR2 SVGAGI come from the germline V gene. The CDR3 sequence is 15 residues long. Trimming left V 5 bases short and J 0 bases short, with 12 bases between. The CDR3 protein is CASSTSLGSTDTQYF. The CDR3 DNA sequence: TGTGCCAGCAGTACCAGCCTAGGTAGCACAGATACGCAGTATTTT.

The V call is TRBV4-1, the J call TRBJ2-3, with 7 bases that match TRBD2. V was clipped by 0 bases and J by 2 bases; unmatched bases: 5. The CDR3 contains 16 residues. The germline V gene has CDR1 MGHRA and CDR2 YSYEKL. The CDR3 loop is CASSQEAGPNTDTQYF. DNA for the CDR3: TGCGCCAGCAGCCAAGAAGCGGGACCTAACACAGATACGCAGTATTTT.

This chain links TRBV15 with TRBJ2-3; maybe TRBD2 (6 bases). Germline assignment: CDR1 LNHNV and CDR2 YYDKDF (reference sequence). V lost 4 bases, J lost 6 bases, and 23 bases lay in between. This CDR3 spans 17 amino acids. CDR3 region: CATSTPPGQGGTDTQYF. The CDR3 nucleotides read TGTGCCACCAGCACCCCTCCAGGACAAGGAGGGACGGATACGCAGTATTTT.

The gene calls are TRBV19 and TRBJ1-1; D not certain. Per germline, CDR1 LNHDA and CDR2 SQIVND (reference sequence). The V and J ends lost 2 bases and 3 bases respectively, with 4 bases between them. The CDR3 covers 12 residues. CDR3 protein: CASSIWDTEAFF. CDR3 bases: TGTGCCAGTAGTATATGGGACACTGAAGCTTTCTTT.

There are a few counts of this clonotype. The chain uses TRBV4-1 and TRBJ2-7; D is ambiguous. Looked up from germline, CDR1 is MGHRA and CDR2 is YSYEKL. This CDR3 contains 15 residues. Trimming stripped 0 bases from V and 2 bases from J, with 11 bases between. The CDR3 coding sequence is TGCGCCAGCAGCCAAGAACAGCTTGGAACCTACGAGCAGTACTTC. Protein sequence: CASSQEQLGTYEQYF.

The chain uses TRBV7-9 and TRBJ1-2; the match to TRBD1 covers 7 bases. CDR1 SEHNR and CDR2 FQNEAQ come from the germline V gene (reference sequence). The V segment lost 5 bases and the J segment 0 bases; nucleotides outside the gene matches: 12. The CDR3 is 17 amino acids. CDR3 sequence (DNA): TGTGCCAGCAGCACGGTTAAAGGGGGCAGAGCTAACTATGGCTACACCTTC. Translated, it gives CASSTVKGGRANYGYTF.

CDR3 in amino acids: CASSQDRSSGEYQETQYF. The CDR3 nucleotides are TGCGCCAGCAGCCAAGATCGCAGTTCGGGGGAGTACCAAGAGACCCAGTACTTC. The V and J genes are TRBV4-3 and TRBJ2-5, with a possible D match to TRBD2 (6 bases). The germline V and J ends were trimmed by 0 bases and 0 bases, with 17 bases remaining between them. Germline CDR1 reads LGHNA; CDR2 reads YSLEER. The CDR3 totals 18 residues.

This clonotype came up a few times. This chain uses TRBV4-1 with TRBJ2-1; D unclear. This CDR3 comprises 14 residues. The V end lost 1 base, the J end lost 7 bases, and 11 bases lay between the germline ends. Germline CDR1 reads MGHRA; CDR2 reads YSYEKL. Here the CDR3 DNA reads TGCGCCAGCAGCCAAGGGGTTTGGGGTAATGAGCAGTTCTTC. Translating gives CASSQGVWGNEQFF.

The chain carries TRBV7-2 and TRBJ1-5; D perhaps matches TRBD1 (5 bases). This CDR3 is 15 amino acids long. Germline loops: CDR1 SGHTA, CDR2 FQGNSA. V was clipped by 4 bases and J by 2 bases, with 12 bases between them. CDR3 residues: CASSYTGPGNQPQHF. The CDR3 DNA is TGTGCCAGCAGCTATACAGGACCGGGCAATCAGCCCCAGCATTTT. The full variable domain, completed using reference TRBV7-2 and TRBJ1-5, is GAGVSQSPSNKVTEKGKDVELRCDPISGHTALYWYRQSLGQGLEFLIYFQGNSAPDKSGLPSDRFSAERTGGSVSTLTIQRTQQEDSAVYLCASSYTGPGNQPQHFGDGTRLSIL.

The chain combines TRBV12-3 or TRBV12-4 with TRBJ2-1; TRBD1 matches at 9 bases. CDR3 length: 14 amino acids. With V trimmed by 6 bases and J by 7 bases, 7 bases remained unmatched. The CDR3 sequence is CASSGQGTRNEQFF. CDR3 nucleotides: TGTGCCAGCAGCGGACAGGGGACACGGAATGAGCAGTTCTTC.

This CDR3 is CASSTGTGGSGNTIYF. In DNA form, the CDR3 reads TGCGCCAGCAGCACTGGGACAGGGGGCTCTGGAAACACCATATATTTT. The rearrangement links TRBV5-1 to TRBJ1-3, with 11 nucleotides matching TRBD1. With 4 bases clipped from V and 0 bases from J, the junction kept 3 bases outside the gene matches. CDR3 length equals 16 residues. Germline loops: CDR1 SGHRS, CDR2 YFSETQ.

This sequence joins TRBV20-1 and TRBJ2-2; 7 bases match TRBD2. With 5 bases clipped from V and 3 bases from J, the junction kept 6 bases outside the gene matches. CDR3 size: 14 residues. Germline-derived CDR1 and CDR2 are DFQATT and SNEGSKA (reference sequence). In nucleotides, the CDR3 is TGCAGTGCTCGCCACCGGGGGGACACCGGGGAGCTGTTTTTT. Translation: CSARHRGDTGELFF.